In its sample, the clone carrying this T cell receptor (beta chain) was seen a few times. The antigen is undetermined. Around 10 ml fresh peripheral blood yielded the PBMCs. CDR1 is LNHDA, CDR2 SQIVND, per germline (reference sequence). This CDR3 has 15 residues. V was cut by 4 bases and J by 4 bases, with 16 bases left in between. The data belong to a study of T cells in Graves' hyperthyroidism and ophthalmopathy. Study-level findings and limits: Ophthalmopathy onset followed model prediction by a median approximately seven months.

The source material, RNA transcripts, was used to amplify TCR beta CDR3 regions. Researchers ran a first-round RT-PCR on the TCR CDR3 using the HTBI primer set. TCRdb used MiXCR to reprocess the multiplex PCR reads, holding one entry per CDR3 protein. The top ten hold approximately 30% of the sample, which has about 400,000 distinct CDR3 sequences, 15% seen once. This TCR was recovered from a woman in her 30s with Graves' hyperthyroidism. The rearrangement joins TRBV19 to TRBJ2-5; maybe TRBD1 (6 bases). The sequencing sample was made of blood. CDR3 sequence reads: CASSTGQIYLETQYF. The DNA for the CDR3 is TGTGCCAGTAGTACAGGACAGATTTACTTAGAGACCCAGTACTTC. Full variable domain (missing parts from reference TRBV19 and TRBJ2-5): DGGITQSPKYLFRKEGQNVTLSCEQNLNHDAMYWYRQDPGQGLRLIYYSQIVNDFQKGDIAEGYSVSREKKESFPLTVTSAQKNPTAFYLCASSTGQIYLETQYFGPGTRLLVL.